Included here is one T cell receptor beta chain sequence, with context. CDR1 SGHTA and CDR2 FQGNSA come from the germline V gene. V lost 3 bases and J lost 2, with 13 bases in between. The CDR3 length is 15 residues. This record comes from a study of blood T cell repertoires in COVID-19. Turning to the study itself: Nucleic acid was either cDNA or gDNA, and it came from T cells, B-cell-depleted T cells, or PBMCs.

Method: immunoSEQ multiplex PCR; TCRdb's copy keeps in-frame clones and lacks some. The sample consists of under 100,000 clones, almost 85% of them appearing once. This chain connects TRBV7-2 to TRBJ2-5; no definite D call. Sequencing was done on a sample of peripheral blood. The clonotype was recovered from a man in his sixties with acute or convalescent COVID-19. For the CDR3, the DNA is TGTGCCAGCAGCTTCCAAGGCGGATTACAAGAGACCCAGTACTTC. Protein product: CASSFQGGLQETQYF. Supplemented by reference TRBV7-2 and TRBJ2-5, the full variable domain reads GAGVSQSPSNKVTEKGKDVELRCDPISGHTALYWYRQSLGQGLEFLIYFQGNSAPDKSGLPSDRFSAERTGGSVSTLTIQRTQQEDSAVYLCASSFQGGLQETQYFGPGTRLLVL.